The 13 T cell receptor beta chains presented below share a single source sample, sequenced in a study of blood T cell repertoires in COVID-19. Measured with immunoSEQ multiplex PCR; TCRdb has only the in-frame clones, and not every one. The profile shows around 200,000 clones, around 82% of them singletons. The sequenced sample was peripheral blood. The receptors stem from a man aged 35-49 years with active or convalescent COVID-19.

CDR3 sequence: CASSLVGVRFDGYTF. CDR3 coding DNA: TGTGCCAGCAGCTTAGTAGGCGTGCGGTTTGATGGCTACACCTTC. This rearrangement joins TRBV7-2 to TRBJ1-2; D is ambiguous. Trimming left V 1 base short and J 6 bases short, with 15 bases between. Looked up from germline, CDR1 is SGHTA and CDR2 is FQGNSA. The CDR3 has 15 residues.

The chain employs TRBV6-5 and TRBJ1-2, with D possibly matching TRBD1 (5 bases). With 8 bases removed from V and 7 bases from J, the gap between germline ends came to 17 bases. Germline V CDR1 and CDR2: MNHEY, SVGAGI. The CDR3 covers 13 residues. The CDR3: CASRPGPLSGYTF. CDR3 DNA sequence: TGTGCCAGCCGTCCAGGGCCCCTCTCTGGCTACACCTTC.

The chain has TRBV10-3 and TRBJ2-5; a weak D match, TRBD1 (6 bases). The end of the DNA is better explained by TRBJ2-7, so the J call may be wrong. The V gene's germline CDR1 is ENHRY and CDR2 SYGVKD. The CDR3 runs to 12 residues. For the CDR3, the DNA is TGTGCCATCAGCCTGGACAGTTACGAGCAGTACTTC. Residues: CAISLDSYEQYF.

The chain links TRBV12-3 or TRBV12-4 to TRBJ1-1, with no clear D. Between the trimmed V and J ends, which lost 7 bases and 1 base, there was a span of 10 bases. CDR3 length: 13 amino acids. CDR3 sequence (DNA): TGTGCCAGCACCAAGACGGGGAACACTGAAGCTTTCTTT. Translating it yields CASTKTGNTEAFF.

As DNA, the CDR3 is TGTGCCAGTAGTACACCGGACAGGGGGAACACTGAAGCTTTCTTT. This sequence encodes CASSTPDRGNTEAFF. The chain couples TRBV19 to TRBJ1-1, with 9 nucleotides matching TRBD1. The CDR3 is made up of 15 amino acids. Germline lookup yields CDR1 LNHDA and CDR2 SQIVND (reference sequence). Trimming removed 4 bases from V and 1 base from J; junction bases left unmatched: 4.

V and J are TRBV3-1 (or the pseudogene TRBV3-2) and TRBJ2-2; 7 nucleotides agree with TRBD1. CDR3 length: 17 residues. With V trimmed by 6 bases and J by 5 bases, 15 bases remained unmatched. CDR1 and CDR2 (germline): LGHDT, YNNKEL (reference sequence). CDR3 residues: CASRKKAGTALTGELFF. CDR3 coding DNA: TGTGCCAGCAGAAAAAAGGCCGGGACAGCCTTGACCGGGGAGCTGTTTTTT.

This clone was observed a few times. The rearrangement uses TRBV7-2 and TRBJ1-2; 8 nucleotides match TRBD1. CDR3 length: 15 residues. J gave up 7 bases and V 5 bases, and 12 bases lay outside the gene matches. The germline V gene has CDR1 SGHTA and CDR2 FQGNSA. CDR3: CASSPWTGKISGYTF. Here the CDR3 DNA reads TGTGCCAGCAGCCCGTGGACAGGGAAGATCTCTGGCTACACCTTC.

The chain couples TRBV5-1 to TRBJ2-2; D unclear. The V end was cut by 4 bases, the J end by 5 bases, with 9 bases between. Germline V gene sequence: CDR1 SGHRS, CDR2 YFSETQ. This CDR3 has 13 residues. CDR3 region: CASSRDSTGELFF. CDR3 DNA: TGCGCCAGCAGCCGCGATTCAACCGGGGAGCTGTTTTTT.

This clone was seen many times. The chain employs TRBV29-1 and TRBJ1-1; 7 bases match TRBD1. The CDR3 consists of 13 residues. The V gene end was trimmed by 6 bases and the J gene end by 4 bases; junction bases not matched to a gene: 8. Germline-derived CDR1 and CDR2 are SQVTM and ANQGSEA. The CDR3 loop reads CSVGDSKFTEAFF. The CDR3 nucleotides are TGCAGCGTAGGGGACAGCAAATTCACTGAAGCTTTCTTT.

The chain links TRBV5-1 to TRBJ2-7, with 7 bases aligning to TRBD2. The CDR3 runs to 13 residues. The V gene's germline CDR1 is SGHRS and CDR2 YFSETQ. V shed 7 bases, J shed 5 bases, and the junction held 9 bases outside the gene matches. CDR3: CASGPAGVHEQYF. CDR3 DNA sequence: TGCGCCAGCGGCCCCGCGGGGGTTCACGAGCAGTACTTC.

This chain connects TRBV19 to TRBJ2-2, with D possibly being TRBD2 (5 bases). The CDR3 is made up of 17 amino acids. Deletions cut 6 bases from V and 0 bases from J, with 17 bases between. CDR1 LNHDA and CDR2 SQIVND come from the germline V gene (reference sequence). The CDR3, as DNA: TGTGCCAGTAGAGTCGCGGACGGGGAGTCGAACACCGGGGAGCTGTTTTTT. It yields the protein CASRVADGESNTGELFF.

V and J are TRBV5-6 and TRBJ2-5, with 11 bases identical to TRBD2. Trimming at V came to 2 bases and at J to 10 bases, leaving 7 bases not matched to a gene. Per germline, CDR1 SGHDT and CDR2 YYEEEE. The CDR3 totals 14 residues. CDR3 in DNA: TGTGCCAGCAGCTTTACTAGCGGGGGAGTTGACCAGTACTTC. This codes for CASSFTSGGVDQYF.

This clone has more than one count but fewer than ten. The CDR3 sequence is CASSPWDSSYEQYF. In DNA form, the CDR3 reads TGTGCCAGCAGCCCTTGGGACAGCTCCTACGAGCAGTACTTC. The J gene is TRBJ2-7, the V gene TRBV14; 7 bases map to TRBD1. CDR1 and CDR2 from the germline V gene are SGHDN and FVKESK. The CDR3 sequence is 14 residues long. V was clipped by 4 bases and J by 0 bases; unmatched bases: 3.